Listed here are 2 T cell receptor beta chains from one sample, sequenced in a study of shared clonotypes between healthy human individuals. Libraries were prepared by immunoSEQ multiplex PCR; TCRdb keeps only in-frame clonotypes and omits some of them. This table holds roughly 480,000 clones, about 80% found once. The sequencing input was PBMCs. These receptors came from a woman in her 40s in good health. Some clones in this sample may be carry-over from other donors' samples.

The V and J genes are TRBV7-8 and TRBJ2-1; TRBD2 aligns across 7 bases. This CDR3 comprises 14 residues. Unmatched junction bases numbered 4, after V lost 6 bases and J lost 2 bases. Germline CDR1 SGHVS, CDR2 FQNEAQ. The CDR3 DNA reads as TGTGCCAGCAGACTCGCGGGGGCCTACAATGAGCAGTTCTTC. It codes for CASRLAGAYNEQFF.

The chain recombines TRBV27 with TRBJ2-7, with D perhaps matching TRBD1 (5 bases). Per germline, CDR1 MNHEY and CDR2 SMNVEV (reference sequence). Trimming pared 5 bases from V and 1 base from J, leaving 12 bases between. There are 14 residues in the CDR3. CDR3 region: CASSMKQDSYEQYF. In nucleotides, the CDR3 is TGTGCCAGCAGTATGAAACAGGATTCCTACGAGCAGTACTTC.